Following are 17 T cell receptor beta chains from one sample sequenced in a study of CD8 T cells in ankylosing spondylitis. TCRdb processed the 5' RACE reads anew with MiXCR; each CDR3 protein has one entry. Seen here are approximately 250,000 distinct CDR3 sequences, under 8.5% observed once, and the top ten hold approximately 5%. Sequenced: blood, either unsorted or a sorted T cell fraction (not recorded which). These receptor sequences come from a female donor with ankylosing spondylitis or in good health (not recorded which).

The V gene is TRBV2, the J gene TRBJ2-1; 10 positions match TRBD2. V shed 8 bases, J shed 7 bases, and the junction held 5 bases outside the gene matches. The CDR3 consists of 13 residues. Germline V gene lookup returns CDR1 SNHLY and CDR2 FYNNEI. As DNA, the CDR3 is TGTGCCAGCGCGAAGGGACTAGCGAATGAGCAGTTCTTC. This gives the protein CASAKGLANEQFF.

This clonotype has a count of ten or more. The chain links TRBV20-1 to TRBJ1-1; no definite D call. This CDR3 comprises 12 residues. Trimming pared 6 bases from V and 4 bases from J, leaving 12 bases between. Germline V gene data show CDR1 as DFQATT and CDR2 as SNEGSKA (reference sequence). CDR3 nucleotides: TGCAGTGCGAACCTGATAGGCACTGAAGCTTTCTTT. Translation gives CSANLIGTEAFF.

This clonotype was counted at least ten times. The V gene is TRBV20-1, the J gene TRBJ2-6; no firm D call. Trimming pared 3 bases from V and 0 bases from J, leaving 9 bases between. Germline values: CDR1 DFQATT, CDR2 SNEGSKA (reference sequence). The CDR3 has 15 residues. The CDR3 loop reads CSASHANSGANVLTF. The CDR3 DNA follows: TGCAGTGCTAGTCACGCGAACTCTGGGGCCAACGTCCTGACTTTC.

This clonotype occurred many times. The chain joins TRBV9 to TRBJ1-2, with 7 bases that match TRBD1. V lost 4 bases, J lost 3 bases, and 12 bases stayed unmatched. CDR3 length: 16 amino acids. Germline V gene data show CDR1 as SGDLS and CDR2 as YYNGEE. The CDR3 sequence: CASSSSRDSSHYGYTF. The CDR3 DNA reads as TGTGCCAGCAGCTCCTCCAGGGACAGCTCACACTATGGCTACACCTTC.

This clonotype was seen ten or more times. V is TRBV6-1 and J is TRBJ2-7, with 9 bases identical to TRBD2. Germline CDR1 MNHNS, CDR2 SASEGT. The junction had 8 bases not matched to a gene; V was cut back by 6 bases and J by 5 bases. CDR3 length equals 14 residues. The CDR3, as DNA: TGTGCCAGCAGCATCCGCGGGAGGGGTAACGAGCAGTACTTC. Translating gives CASSIRGRGNEQYF.

Ten or more counts support this clonotype. The rearrangement uses TRBV7-8 and TRBJ2-3; 9 bases line up with TRBD2. This CDR3 is 17 amino acids long. Per germline, CDR1 SGHVS and CDR2 FQNEAQ. V was pared by 6 bases and J by 0 bases, with 10 bases of the junction left unmatched. CDR3 nucleotides: TGTGCCAGCAGGGTTAGCGGGAGTGGGTTTAGCACAGATACGCAGTATTTT. This translates into CASRVSGSGFSTDTQYF.

The chain carries TRBV4-2 and TRBJ2-2, with D possibly being TRBD2 (5 bases). Trimming stripped 3 bases from V and 0 bases from J, with 14 bases between. The CDR3 loop spans 17 amino acids. The germline gives CDR1 LGHNA, CDR2 YNFKEQ. CDR3 nucleotide sequence: TGTGCCAGCAGCCACCTAGCAGCTGCTGCGAACACCGGGGAGCTGTTTTTT. Translation: CASSHLAAAANTGELFF.

The genes are TRBV5-4 and TRBJ2-1, with TRBD2 identical over 9 bases. In germline, CDR1 is SGHNT, CDR2 YYREEE (reference sequence). Germline trimming cut 5 bases from V and 4 bases from J; bases unmatched to any gene: 7. The CDR3 has 15 amino acids. CDR3 loop: CASSRPGLAYNEQFF. The DNA of the CDR3 is TGTGCCAGCAGTCGTCCGGGACTAGCATACAATGAGCAGTTCTTC. The complete variable domain, with remaining parts taken from reference TRBV5-4 and TRBJ2-1, reads ETGVTQSPTHLIKTRGQQVTLRCSSQSGHNTVSWYQQALGQGPQFIFQYYREEENGRGNFPPRFSGLQFPNYSSELNVNALELDDSALYLCASSRPGLAYNEQFFGPGTRLTVL.

In this sample, this clonotype turned up many times. The chain recombines TRBV28 with TRBJ1-6, with TRBD1 matching over 9 bases. Germline values: CDR1 MDHEN, CDR2 SYDVKM. V dropped 2 bases and J dropped 2; count of bases not matched to a gene: 7. This CDR3 region has 18 residues. DNA for the CDR3: TGTGCCAGCAGTTTAGAGGTGGGACAGGGTCCCTATAATTCACCCCTCCACTTT. Protein product: CASSLEVGQGPYNSPLHF.

This clonotype occurred many times. The CDR3 loop is CAWSVGTGADEQYF. In nucleotides, the CDR3 is TGTGCCTGGAGTGTAGGGACAGGGGCGGACGAGCAGTACTTC. The rearrangement joins TRBV30 to TRBJ2-7; 10 bases match TRBD1. This CDR3 contains 14 residues. V lost 0 bases and J lost 5; bases outside the gene matches: 4. Germline CDR1 and CDR2: GTSNPN and SVGIG (reference sequence).

The V call is TRBV7-9, the J call TRBJ2-7, with 10 bases aligning to TRBD2. CDR1 and CDR2 from the germline V gene are SEHNR and FQNEAQ (reference sequence). The length of the CDR3 is 16 residues. The J segment lost 6 bases and the V segment lost 3 bases, leaving 11 bases of the junction unmatched. CDR3 region: CASSLPSSGSEGEQYF. CDR3 DNA: TGTGCCAGCAGCTTGCCCTCTAGCGGGAGTGAGGGCGAGCAGTACTTC.

This clonotype was detected ten times or more. The rearrangement uses TRBV18 and TRBJ2-2, with 10 bases matching TRBD1. The V segment lost 4 bases and the J segment 6 bases; nucleotides outside the gene matches: 5. This CDR3 is 15 amino acids long. Looked up from germline, CDR1 is KGHSH and CDR2 is LQKENI. The CDR3 spells CASSRDRGSSGELFF. The CDR3 DNA reads TGTGCCAGCTCACGGGACAGGGGTTCCTCCGGGGAGCTGTTTTTT.

This clonotype has more than one count but fewer than ten. This chain links TRBV7-2 with TRBJ2-7; either TRBD1 or TRBD2 may fit D (5 bases each). V gave up 4 bases and J gave up 4 bases, with 20 bases separating them. In germline, CDR1 is SGHTA, CDR2 FQGNSA. This CDR3 is 16 amino acids long. The CDR3 reads CASSSLVGPRLYEQYF. For the CDR3, the DNA is TGTGCCAGCAGCTCGCTTGTGGGACCGAGGTTGTACGAGCAGTACTTC.

This clonotype occurred many times. A single base separates this from a much larger clone, so it may be a read error. V and J are TRBV20-1 and TRBJ2-1; 11 bases match TRBD2. The V gene's germline CDR1 is DFQATT and CDR2 SNEGSKA (reference sequence). The CDR3 length is 17 residues. The CDR3 region is CCARDFRLAGTYNEQFF. The CDR3 DNA is TGCTGTGCTAGAGATTTCCGACTAGCGGGAACATACAATGAGCAGTTCTTC.

The V gene is TRBV3-1, the J gene TRBJ2-1, with 9 bases identical to TRBD2. V dropped 2 bases and J dropped 8; count of bases not matched to a gene: 13. Germline-derived CDR1 and CDR2 are LGHDT and YNNKEL (reference sequence). CDR3 length: 17 residues. The CDR3 spells CASSQRTGTSSGDEQFF. CDR3 DNA: TGTGCCAGCAGCCAACGCACAGGGACTAGCAGTGGCGATGAGCAGTTCTTC.

The chain couples TRBV4-1 to TRBJ2-7; 8 bases line up with TRBD1. The CDR3 runs 14 residues. CDR1 is MGHRA and CDR2 is YSYEKL in the germline V gene. V dropped 4 bases and J dropped 3; count of bases not matched to a gene: 5. CDR3 amino acids: CASSRPGQVYEQYF. CDR3 DNA sequence: TGCGCCAGCAGCCGACCGGGACAGGTCTACGAGCAGTACTTC.

The sample holds many counts of this clonotype. J is TRBJ2-5 and V is TRBV7-2; D is perhaps TRBD2 (5 bases). This CDR3 comprises 13 residues. Germline V CDR1 and CDR2: SGHTA, FQGNSA. V gave up 4 bases and J gave up 0 bases, with 6 bases separating them. Here the CDR3 DNA reads TGTGCCAGCAGCTCCGGGAACCAAGAGACCCAGTACTTC. Translated: CASSSGNQETQYF.